This is a list of T cell receptor beta chains from one sample in a study of blood T cells in healthy people across ages. TCRdb analysed the 5' RACE reads with MiXCR anew, one entry per CDR3 protein. The table records more than 550,000 distinct CDR3 sequences, about a fifth of them present only once. What was sequenced was blood. The source of these receptors is an older man in good health. Both conserved end residues are trimmed from each CDR3. Only part of the rows carry a size: once, few, many, or a class if the clone is expanded.

TRBV3-1	-	TRBJ1-1	ASSHRGGGGSSTEAF
TRBV7-2	few	TRBJ1-2	ASSLVGRGYT
TRBV30	few	TRBJ2-1	AWSALGLAGVNEQF
TRBV6-5	-	TRBJ1-4	ASSFYRGDEKLF
TRBV20-1	few	TRBJ1-6	SVQIQGAGSYNSPLH
TRBV12-3/TRBV12-4	few	TRBJ2-1	ASSFVINEQF
TRBV29-1	few	TRBJ2-4	SVAPGELAKNIQY
TRBV11-2	few	TRBJ1-1	ASSLEAGGTEAF
TRBV7-6	many	TRBJ2-3	ASSLFIGTDTQY
TRBV2	once	TRBJ2-7	ASSDRTETYEQY
TRBV28	-	TRBJ1-2	ASIRDRANYGYT
TRBV20-1	-	TRBJ2-5	SASRGKETQY
TRBV12-5	few	TRBJ2-1	ASGLVGGHEQF
TRBV2	-	TRBJ2-1	ASRGYSGGSYNEQF
TRBV2	-	TRBJ1-2	ASSEGRGGGYT
TRBV11-1	few	TRBJ1-1	ASSSKRAGGAEAF
TRBV24-1	-	TRBJ2-3	ATSAPTERTDTQY
TRBV25-1	-	TRBJ1-2	ASSDPTGTAYGYT
TRBV13	-	TRBJ2-3	ASGLGFLAPSSTDTQY
TRBV20-1	-	TRBJ2-7	SARMTISYEQY
TRBV7-2	-	-	ASSLEPGQVLNEQF
TRBV12-3/TRBV12-4	-	TRBJ1-3	ASRPGGWMDNTIY
TRBV4-2	few	TRBJ2-4	ASSQDWGVAKNIQY
TRBV4-3	few	TRBJ1-4	ASSQEPNPAVNEKLF
TRBV12-3/TRBV12-4	few	TRBJ2-1	ASSLWRGGGNEQF
TRBV7-3	-	TRBJ2-6	ASSLTGGQLSGANVLT
TRBV6-5	-	TRBJ1-6	ASSYSRGWALH
TRBV29-1	-	-	SVYGTQREGQETQY
TRBV27	-	TRBJ2-1	ASSFTSGRTTRLHNEQF
TRBV20-1	-	TRBJ2-7	SARGNSSYEQY
TRBV6-5	-	TRBJ2-2	ASSWTGGRAGELF
TRBV12-3/TRBV12-4	-	-	ASSPLARSNEQF
TRBV20-1	few	TRBJ2-5	SADAVASGSLGETQY
TRBV7-9	-	TRBJ1-2	ASSPGSGGDNYGYT
TRBV5-1	-	TRBJ1-1	ASSLWSRGQSNTEAF
TRBV7-9	-	TRBJ1-1	ASSLPQTTGGEAF
TRBV13	few	TRBJ2-3	ASSRGLDTQY
TRBV7-3	few	TRBJ2-4	ANSSPGLSP
TRBV19	few	TRBJ1-2	ASSTQGFINYGYT
TRBV27	-	TRBJ1-1	ASRRQGNPTEAF
TRBV18	few	TRBJ1-2	ASSPQTHERGHSGYT
TRBV12-3/TRBV12-4	few	TRBJ2-1	ASRVALAGHNEQF
TRBV7-2	-	TRBJ2-2	ASSQTGGFTGELF
TRBV19	once	TRBJ2-3	ATRPSSTDTQY
TRBV6-6	few	TRBJ2-5	ASSYSNHQETQY